The 13 T cell receptor beta chains reported below all come from one sample, sequenced in a study of blood T cell repertoires in COVID-19. Sequencing was performed with immunoSEQ multiplex PCR; in TCRdb, only in-frame clones are kept and a portion is missing. The table has 72,000 or so clones, approximately 85% seen once. The sequenced sample consisted of peripheral blood. All receptors come from an elderly woman with active or convalescent COVID-19.

The chain is built from TRBV5-1 and TRBJ2-2; no firm D call. Germline values: CDR1 SGHRS, CDR2 YFSETQ. There are 15 residues in the CDR3. The germline V and J ends were trimmed by 0 bases and 5 bases, with 11 bases remaining between them. The CDR3 sequence: CASSLGSGWTGELFF. In nucleotides, the CDR3 is TGCGCCAGCAGCTTGGGGTCCGGGTGGACCGGGGAGCTGTTTTTT.

V usage is TRBV15 and J usage is TRBJ1-5, with TRBD1 identical over 8 bases. The trim removed 0 bases at V and 7 bases at J, leaving 11 bases unmatched. The CDR3 runs to 17 residues. CDR1 is LNHNV, CDR2 YYDKDF, per germline (reference sequence). CDR3 DNA: TGTGCCACCAGCAGAGATTTGGCGCAGGGGGCAGGGCAGCCCCAGCATTTT. Translated: CATSRDLAQGAGQPQHF. The variable domain in full, completed from reference TRBV15 and TRBJ1-5, reads DAMVIQNPRYQVTQFGKPVTLSCSQTLNHNVMYWYQQKSSQAPKLLFHYYDKDFNNEADTPDNFQSRRPNTSFCFLDIRSPGLGDTAMYLCATSRDLAQGAGQPQHFGDGTRLSIL.

The chain joins TRBV3-1 (or the pseudogene TRBV3-2) to TRBJ1-5; D gene unclear. Trimming cost V 1 base and J 7 bases, with 8 bases left between them. In germline, CDR1 is LGHDT, CDR2 YNNKEL (reference sequence). The CDR3 extends over 13 amino acids. The chain's CDR3 is CASSQVNKQPQHF. Here the CDR3 DNA reads TGTGCCAGCAGCCAAGTTAACAAACAGCCCCAGCATTTT.

This chain links TRBV7-2 with TRBJ1-3; D unresolved. The germline V gene has CDR1 SGHTA and CDR2 FQGNSA. The germline V and J ends were trimmed by 2 bases and 2 bases, with 7 bases remaining between them. This CDR3 comprises 14 residues. The CDR3 coding sequence is TGTGCCAGCAGCTTACAGTTGACTGGAAACACCATATATTTT. It is translated as CASSLQLTGNTIYF.

The chain recombines TRBV28 with TRBJ2-3; D not resolved. Germline values: CDR1 MDHEN, CDR2 SYDVKM. The CDR3 length is 12 residues. The germline V and J ends were trimmed by 5 bases and 5 bases, with 8 bases remaining between them. The chain's CDR3 is CASSIRRDTQYF. CDR3 bases: TGTGCCAGCAGTATCCGGAGAGATACGCAGTATTTT. The full variable domain, in which reference TRBV28 and TRBJ2-3 provide the parts outside the CDR3, is DVKVTQSSRYLVKRTGEKVFLECVQDMDHENMFWYRQDPGLGLRLIYFSYDVKMKEKGDIPEGYSVSREKKERFSLILESASTNQTSMYLCASSIRRDTQYFGPGTRLTVL.

The chain recombines TRBV29-1 with TRBJ1-2, with D tentatively TRBD1 (5 bases). The CDR3 is made up of 13 amino acids. Between the trimmed V and J ends, which lost 6 bases and 4 bases, there was a span of 15 bases. Germline V gives CDR1 SQVTM, CDR2 ANQGSEA. CDR3 region: CSVDPLDSYGYTF. CDR3 sequence (DNA): TGCAGCGTCGACCCTCTAGACAGCTATGGCTACACCTTC.

The chain has TRBV5-6 and TRBJ1-5; TRBD1 agrees at 9 bases. This CDR3 contains 16 residues. V lost 2 bases and J lost 0; bases outside the gene matches: 3. In germline, CDR1 is SGHDT, CDR2 YYEEEE. The CDR3 DNA reads TGTGCCAGCAGCTTAGGACAGGGGTATAGCAATCAGCCCCAGCATTTT. Translation: CASSLGQGYSNQPQHF.

The gene calls are TRBV5-1 and TRBJ1-2, with a possible D match to TRBD1 (5 bases). CDR1 is SGHRS, CDR2 YFSETQ, per germline. The ends were cut back, 4 bases at V and 0 bases at J, with 10 bases in the middle. This CDR3 is 14 amino acids long. The CDR3 is CASSPGGTNYGYTF. Written as DNA, the CDR3 is TGCGCCAGCAGCCCTGGGGGGACTAACTATGGCTACACCTTC. Looking up the rest from reference TRBV5-1 and TRBJ1-2 gives the full variable domain: KAGVTQTPRYLIKTRGQQVTLSCSPISGHRSVSWYQQTPGQGLQFLFEYFSETQRNKGNFPGRFSGRQFSNSRSEMNVSTLELGDSALYLCASSPGGTNYGYTFGSGTRLTVV.

The chain couples TRBV19 to TRBJ1-1; D uncertain. The germline V gene encodes CDR1 LNHDA and CDR2 SQIVND (reference sequence). The CDR3 covers 13 residues. The V end was cut by 7 bases, the J end by 1 base, with 10 bases between. In DNA form, the CDR3 reads TGTGCCAGTACAAGACTGCCGAACACTGAAGCTTTCTTT. It is translated as CASTRLPNTEAFF.

There are a few counts of this clone. J is TRBJ2-1 and V is TRBV27; possibly TRBD2 for D (6 bases). CDR3 length: 18 residues. Trimming removed 0 bases at V and 0 bases at J, with 15 bases between. The germline CDR1 and CDR2 sequences are MNHEY and SMNVEV (reference sequence). CDR3 loop: CASSLSIPRDSSYNEQFF. The CDR3 DNA follows: TGTGCCAGCAGTTTATCGATTCCGCGGGATTCCTCCTACAATGAGCAGTTCTTC.

The rearrangement links TRBV4-3 to TRBJ2-1; 10 bases fit TRBD1. With V trimmed by 6 bases and J by 5 bases, 7 bases remained unmatched. The germline V gene has CDR1 LGHNA and CDR2 YSLEER. This CDR3 comprises 15 residues. The CDR3 loop reads CASSTRDRGNNEQFF. For the CDR3, the DNA is TGCGCCAGCAGTACCCGGGACAGGGGCAACAATGAGCAGTTCTTC.

This clone has just one count. V gene TRBV7-2 combines with J gene TRBJ2-3; the D gene is possibly TRBD1 (7 bases). V dropped 3 bases and J dropped 1 base, with 23 bases sitting between them. Germline loops: CDR1 SGHTA, CDR2 FQGNSA. The CDR3 totals 19 residues. The CDR3 sequence: CASSLIADRFPTGTDTQYF. In DNA form, the CDR3 reads TGTGCCAGCAGCTTGATAGCGGACAGGTTCCCGACGGGCACAGATACGCAGTATTTT.

This clone was recorded only once. The CDR3 nucleotides read TGTGCCAGCAGCGTATCGACTACTACCGGGGAGCTGTTTTTT. It yields the protein CASSVSTTTGELFF. This chain connects TRBV9 to TRBJ2-2, with TRBD2 as a possible D gene (5 bases). CDR3 length: 14 residues. Trimming stripped 1 base from V and 5 bases from J, with 9 bases between. Germline V gene data show CDR1 as SGDLS and CDR2 as YYNGEE. The full variable domain, completed using reference TRBV9 and TRBJ2-2, is DSGVTQTPKHLITATGQRVTLRCSPRSGDLSVYWYQQSLDQGLQFLIQYYNGEERAKGNILERFSAQQFPDLHSELNLSSLELGDSALYFCASSVSTTTGELFFGEGSRLTVL.